This T cell receptor beta chain was recorded in a study of shared clonotypes between healthy human individuals. Study-wide context: Aged between 18 and 49, the donors were two women and three men.

The assay was run at deep level. Over several immunoSEQ plates, each subset's genomic DNA was distributed in even portions. As processed by the authors: Filtering differed, since immunoSEQ gave only junction sequences and no quality scores. The data were produced by immunoSEQ multiplex PCR, yet TCRdb's version contains in-frame clones alone and is incomplete. The V and J calls and the clone size are those of that table, but D and trimming were determined from the DNA. The sample carries about 1 million clones, about 80% recorded once. Sequenced: memory CD4+ T cells sorted from blood. Subset indicated: CD45RA-negative fraction. This TCR derives from a young man in good health.

The CDR3 bases are TGTGCCAGCAGTAGACTAGCGGGAGAAAATGAGCAGTTCTTC. As protein: CASSRLAGENEQFF. This chain joins TRBV21-1 and TRBJ2-1; the table's D gene call, TRBD2, was not cross checked with the DNA. TRBV21-1 is reported as a pseudogene. This CDR3 region has 14 residues.